These 23 T cell receptor beta chains were sequenced from one sample in a study of blood T cell repertoires in COVID-19. Sequenced by immunoSEQ multiplex PCR; TCRdb stores in-frame clones only, minus some. This table holds over 60,000 clones, roughly 91% found once. The sequenced sample consisted of peripheral blood. All receptors derive from a man in his fifties or sixties with COVID-19, enrolled during active disease.

This clone was seen once. This chain links TRBV5-1 with TRBJ1-2, with 7 bases aligning to TRBD1. V was clipped by 6 bases and J by 5 bases; unmatched bases: 13. This CDR3 has 15 amino acids. Per the germline V gene, CDR1 is SGHRS and CDR2 is YFSETQ. This CDR3 is CASTITQGDTYGYTF. CDR3 nucleotide sequence: TGCGCCAGCACAATAACCCAGGGGGACACTTATGGCTACACCTTC.

The chain couples TRBV10-3 to TRBJ1-3; tentative D call: TRBD1 (6 bases). The V and J ends lost 6 bases and 3 bases respectively, with 15 bases between them. This CDR3 is built from 15 residues. Germline V gives CDR1 ENHRY, CDR2 SYGVKD. In DNA, the CDR3 is TGTGCCATCAGCGCATCACAGGGCGTTGGAAACACCATATATTTT. This sequence encodes CAISASQGVGNTIYF.

Regarding this clone: The sample has other DNA sequences that encode this CDR3 too. The chain joins TRBV21-1 to TRBJ2-7; the table gives TRBD2 as D, unverified against the DNA. TRBV21-1 is shown as a pseudogene. The CDR3 runs 13 residues. The CDR3 coding sequence is TGTGCCAGTCCCTACCCTGGCGGGAACGAGCAGTACTTC. It codes for CASPYPGGNEQYF.

The chain recombines TRBV2 with TRBJ2-3, with D unresolved. CDR1 is SNHLY, CDR2 FYNNEI, per germline. V lost 2 bases and J lost 2, with 5 bases in between. The CDR3 length is 13 residues. The CDR3 sequence: CASSERATDTQYF. CDR3 sequence (DNA): TGTGCCAGCAGTGAACGAGCCACAGATACGCAGTATTTT. The full variable domain, its missing parts supplied by reference TRBV2 and TRBJ2-3, is EPEVTQTPSHQVTQMGQEVILRCVPISNHLYFYWYRQILGQKVEFLVSFYNNEISEKSEIFDDQFSVERPDGSNFTLKIRSTKLEDSAMYFCASSERATDTQYFGPGTRLTVL.

The genes are TRBV5-4 and TRBJ1-3; TRBD1 matches at 7 bases. This CDR3 is built from 14 residues. Germline V gene data show CDR1 as SGHNT and CDR2 as YYREEE (reference sequence). Trimming took 4 bases from V and 4 from J; bases not matched to a gene: 5. CDR3 nucleotides: TGTGCCAGCAGCATGACAGGGTTAGGAAACACCATATATTTT. Its protein is CASSMTGLGNTIYF.

CDR3 protein: CASNPLTSGGYNEQFF. The DNA of the CDR3 is TGTGCCAGCAACCCCTTAACTAGCGGGGGATACAATGAGCAGTTCTTC. The chain couples TRBV2 to TRBJ2-1; 11 bases are shared with TRBD2. There are 16 residues in the CDR3. Germline CDR1 and CDR2: SNHLY and FYNNEI. V dropped 7 bases and J dropped 4; count of bases not matched to a gene: 9.

The chain links TRBV4-1 to TRBJ2-1, with TRBD2 matching over 7 bases. The CDR3 has 15 amino acids. Per the germline V gene, CDR1 is MGHRA and CDR2 is YSYEKL. After removal of 2 bases from V and 3 bases from J, the junction contained 4 bases not matched to a gene. The CDR3 sequence is CASSQILANYNEQFF. CDR3 DNA: TGCGCCAGCAGCCAAATACTAGCGAACTACAATGAGCAGTTCTTC.

The chain recombines TRBV28 with TRBJ2-2; 8 bases are shared with TRBD2. Looked up from germline, CDR1 is MDHEN and CDR2 is SYDVKM. V gave up 5 bases and J gave up 5 bases; unmatched junction bases: 10. This CDR3 is 16 amino acids long. In DNA form, the CDR3 reads TGTGCCAGCAGTGCACAGGGCGCGGGAGGAACCGGGGAGCTGTTTTTT. Encoded protein: CASSAQGAGGTGELFF.

This clone turned up a few times. This chain joins TRBV3-1 (or the pseudogene TRBV3-2) and TRBJ2-7, with 9 bases lining up with TRBD2. The CDR3 consists of 15 residues. Germline V gene lookup returns CDR1 LGHDT and CDR2 YNNKEL (reference sequence). The V gene end was trimmed by 1 base and the J gene end by 0 bases; junction bases not matched to a gene: 1. CDR3 coding DNA: TGTGCCAGCAGCCAAGCTAGCGGGACCTCCTACGAGCAGTACTTC. It encodes CASSQASGTSYEQYF.

This clone was picked up one time. The rearrangement links TRBV14 to TRBJ2-3, with 11 bases aligning to TRBD2. This CDR3 has 16 residues. V trimming: 4 bases; J trimming: 3 bases; junction bases outside the gene matches: 6. Germline V gene data show CDR1 as SGHDN and CDR2 as FVKESK. CDR3 sequence (DNA): TGTGCCAGCAGCCCCTTAGCGGGAGGGTGGACAGATACGCAGTATTTT. This gives the protein CASSPLAGGWTDTQYF.

This chain links TRBV5-1 with TRBJ2-7; TRBD1 might be the D (6 bases). There are 14 residues in the CDR3. Germline V gene data show CDR1 as SGHRS and CDR2 as YFSETQ. Deletions cut 7 bases from V and 0 bases from J, with 14 bases between. CDR3 in DNA: TGCGCCAGCCGATCCGGGACAAGCTCCTACGAGCAGTACTTC. Protein sequence: CASRSGTSSYEQYF.

The rearrangement links TRBV7-3 to TRBJ2-1, with D possibly being TRBD2 (6 bases). Germline values: CDR1 SGHTA, CDR2 FQGTGA. V gave up 0 bases and J gave up 6 bases, with 9 bases separating them. This CDR3 has 14 residues. The CDR3 nucleotides are TGTGCCAGCAGCTTAACACACGGGAGCAATGAGCAGTTCTTC. This sequence encodes CASSLTHGSNEQFF.

The sample holds one count of this clone. The CDR3 DNA is TGCGCCAGCAGCCCCGGACTGGGCCGCACCAGCTCCTACAATGAGCAGTTCTTC. It translates to CASSPGLGRTSSYNEQFF. The chain links TRBV5-1 to TRBJ2-1, with TRBD2 as a possible D gene (5 bases). The CDR3 runs 18 residues. Trimming took off 4 bases at V and 0 bases at J, with 20 bases between the two ends. The V gene's germline CDR1 is SGHRS and CDR2 YFSETQ.

The rearrangement links TRBV24-1 to TRBJ2-1; 10 bases are shared with TRBD2. The CDR3 spans 16 residues. Per the germline V gene, CDR1 is KGHDR and CDR2 is SFDVKD. Germline trimming cut 3 bases from V and 4 bases from J; bases unmatched to any gene: 5. The CDR3 DNA is TGTGCCACCAGTGATAAACGGACTAGCGGATACAATGAGCAGTTCTTC. Translation gives CATSDKRTSGYNEQFF.

The chain recombines TRBV4-3 with TRBJ2-1; 8 bases are shared with TRBD2. The CDR3 has 17 amino acids. Germline CDR1 is LGHNA and CDR2 is YSLEER. After removal of 0 bases from V and 4 bases from J, the junction contained 8 bases not matched to a gene. Here the CDR3 reads CASSQDGYGRAYNEQFF. Written as DNA, the CDR3 is TGCGCCAGCAGCCAAGATGGGTACGGGAGGGCGTACAATGAGCAGTTCTTC.

The rearrangement links TRBV5-1 to TRBJ2-5; D gene ambiguous. The germline V and J ends were trimmed by 0 bases and 7 bases, with 22 bases remaining between them. CDR3 length: 17 residues. Germline values: CDR1 SGHRS, CDR2 YFSETQ. Written as DNA, the CDR3 is TGCGCCAGCAGCTTGGGTTTGCGGAACGGCCCCAGAGGGACCCAGTACTTC. It encodes CASSLGLRNGPRGTQYF.

The rearrangement uses TRBV24-1 and TRBJ2-5; TRBD2 is a possible D gene (6 bases). Trimming removed 5 bases from V and 0 bases from J, with 9 bases in between. This CDR3 region has 14 residues. Germline V gene lookup returns CDR1 KGHDR and CDR2 SFDVKD. This CDR3 reads CATSALADQETQYF. CDR3 DNA sequence: TGTGCCACCAGTGCATTAGCGGACCAAGAGACCCAGTACTTC.

In this sample, this clone turned up many times. V gene TRBV7-8 combines with J gene TRBJ2-7, with D possibly TRBD1 on 6 matching bases. The germline V gene encodes CDR1 SGHVS and CDR2 FQNEAQ. Between the trimmed V and J ends, which lost 4 bases and 4 bases, there was a span of 17 bases. The CDR3 contains 15 residues. This CDR3 reads CASSSSRTVHYEQYF. The CDR3 nucleotides are TGTGCCAGCAGCTCCAGTAGGACAGTCCATTACGAGCAGTACTTC. The whole variable domain, filled in from reference TRBV7-8 and TRBJ2-7, reads GAGVSQSPRYKVAKRGQDVALRCDPISGHVSLFWYQQALGQGPEFLTYFQNEAQLDKSGLPSDRFFAERPEGSVSTLKIQRTQQEDSAVYLCASSSSRTVHYEQYFGPGTRLTVT.

V and J are TRBV28 and TRBJ2-7; D may be TRBD2 (6 bases). From germline, CDR1 is MDHEN and CDR2 SYDVKM. CDR3 size: 12 residues. Trimming stripped 7 bases from V and 6 bases from J, with 13 bases between. The CDR3: CASTDSGSEQYF. The DNA of the CDR3 is TGTGCCAGCACCGACTCCGGGAGCGAGCAGTACTTC.

The V gene is TRBV19, the J gene TRBJ1-1, with D possibly being TRBD1 (5 bases). V was clipped by 4 bases and J by 0 bases, with 18 bases between them. CDR3 size: 17 residues. Per germline, CDR1 LNHDA and CDR2 SQIVND (reference sequence). The CDR3 loop is CASSKGTLQAVNTEAFF. The CDR3 bases are TGTGCCAGTAGTAAAGGGACTCTCCAGGCCGTGAACACTGAAGCTTTCTTT.

The V gene is TRBV24-1, the J gene TRBJ2-1; 14 bases agree with TRBD2. Germline CDR1 KGHDR, CDR2 SFDVKD. CDR3 length equals 17 residues. V lost 4 bases, J lost 8 bases, and 9 bases stayed unmatched. The CDR3 DNA reads TGTGCCACCAGTGACTCTAGACTAGCGGGAGGGCGCGATGAGCAGTTCTTC. Its translation is CATSDSRLAGGRDEQFF.

The chain uses TRBV28 and TRBJ1-3; D remains unclear. Germline V CDR1 and CDR2: MDHEN, SYDVKM. This CDR3 contains 12 residues. With 6 bases removed from V and 11 bases from J, the gap between germline ends came to 14 bases. The CDR3 coding sequence is TGTGCCAGCAGCCTCCCTAGGTTCCCCATATATTTT. This translates into CASSLPRFPIYF.

This sequence joins TRBV18 and TRBJ1-2; D perhaps matches TRBD1 (6 bases). The V end lost 4 bases, the J end lost 9 bases, and 18 bases lay between the germline ends. The germline gives CDR1 KGHSH, CDR2 LQKENI. This CDR3 is built from 14 residues. The CDR3 protein is CASSLTFPGDSYTF. CDR3 bases: TGTGCCAGCTCACTCACCTTTCCAGGGGATAGCTACACCTTC.